This T cell receptor beta chain was retrieved from a study of identical twins. Template switching added a universal primer site; cDNA carried unique molecular identifiers. MiXCR, applied by TCRdb to the 5' RACE reads, yields one record per CDR3 protein. The repertoire consists of some 1,700,000 distinct CDR3 sequences, with less than 40% occurring once and the leading ten covering roughly 0.3%. The source material was cord blood. The origin of this receptor is a newborn girl in good health.

Here the CDR3 reads CASSPSEQGKAFF. CDR3 in DNA: TGCGCCAGCAGCCCTTCCGAACAGGGGAAAGCTTTCTTT. V and J are TRBV5-1 and TRBJ1-1; 7 nucleotides align to TRBD1. This CDR3 region has 13 residues. Losses at the gene ends were 4 bases for V and 9 bases for J; bases not matched to a gene: 9. Germline CDR1 reads SGHRS; CDR2 reads YFSETQ. Together with reference TRBV5-1 and TRBJ1-1, the CDR3 gives the full variable domain: KAGVTQTPRYLIKTRGQQVTLSCSPISGHRSVSWYQQTPGQGLQFLFEYFSETQRNKGNFPGRFSGRQFSNSRSEMNVSTLELGDSALYLCASSPSEQGKAFFGQGTRLTVV.